This T cell receptor (beta chain) was identified during a study of blood T cells in healthy people across ages. Findings and caveats of the study: When set beside aged donors, long-lived donors presented more naive CD4+ cells and higher diversity.

V shed 5 bases and J shed 3 bases, with 14 bases lying between them. The CDR3 has 14 residues. The sample providers were healthy Caucasian people from Russia, aged roughly 6 to 100. Every donor provided ten milliliters of peripheral blood. Total RNA, at least 6 micrograms per sample, came from PBMCs. A remark on this clonotype: Its cognate antigen is unknown.

Combining a sample-barcoded 5' primer with a J-beta primer mix, a second PCR ran for roughly 7 to 11 cycles. TCRdb redid the calling of the 5' RACE reads with MiXCR, one entry per CDR3 protein. The profile shows roughly 1.4 million distinct CDR3 sequences, roughly 60% of them singletons. The chain joins TRBV12-3 or TRBV12-4 to TRBJ2-7; no definite D call. Sequencing was performed on blood. The receptor's source is a man aged 18 to 30 in good health. The CDR3 region is CASSTGPPNYEQYF. The CDR3 DNA is TGTGCCAGCAGTACCGGCCCCCCGAACTACGAGCAGTACTTC.